Listed here are 17 T cell receptor beta chains from one sample, sequenced in a study of cytomegalovirus exposure and HLA in healthy donors. Use of 60 Vbeta and 13 Jbeta primers characterized the PCR. Assay used: immunoSEQ multiplex PCR; TCRdb lists only in-frame clones, some missing. This sample has about 160,000 clones; approximately 72% occur once, and the top ten carry approximately 2.3%. Sample: PBMCs. Receptor source: a female donor in good health and CMV-seronegative.

V and J are TRBV29-1 and TRBJ2-1; D is unresolved. This CDR3 comprises 16 residues. V was shortened by 4 bases and J by 7 bases, with 23 bases between the two germline ends. Germline V gene lookup returns CDR1 SQVTM and CDR2 ANQGSEA. CDR3: CSVAGFVAVARNEQFF. Here the CDR3 DNA reads TGCAGCGTTGCCGGATTCGTGGCGGTGGCGCGTAATGAGCAGTTCTTC.

This chain links TRBV19 with TRBJ2-2; D is perhaps TRBD1 (6 bases). V gave up 5 bases and J gave up 1 base, with 11 bases separating them. CDR1 is LNHDA, CDR2 SQIVND, per germline (reference sequence). The CDR3 has 15 amino acids. CDR3 sequence reads: CASSRRGRNTGELFF. DNA of the CDR3: TGTGCCAGTAGTCGCAGGGGTCGGAACACCGGGGAGCTGTTTTTT.

The J gene is TRBJ2-6, the V gene TRBV9; D is unclear. The germline gives CDR1 SGDLS, CDR2 YYNGEE. Trimming pared 4 bases from V and 0 bases from J, leaving 14 bases between. The CDR3 consists of 17 residues. CDR3 in DNA: TGTGCCAGCAGCCCTAGGCTGGCCCCCTCTGGGGCCAACGTCCTGACTTTC. This gives the protein CASSPRLAPSGANVLTF.

This chain joins TRBV5-4 and TRBJ2-7; D gene unclear. The germline V gene has CDR1 SGHNT and CDR2 YYREEE (reference sequence). The CDR3 is made up of 14 amino acids. V lost 0 bases, J lost 3 bases, and 10 bases lay in between. CDR3 region: CASSLAGRHYEQYF. In DNA form, the CDR3 reads TGTGCCAGCAGCTTGGCAGGCCGCCACTACGAGCAGTACTTC.

This clone appeared a few times. V usage is TRBV27 and J usage is TRBJ2-1; 8 bases are a match to TRBD2. The CDR3 is made up of 17 amino acids. The V gene end was trimmed by 5 bases and the J gene end by 7 bases; junction bases not matched to a gene: 16. Germline V lookup: CDR1 MNHEY, CDR2 SMNVEV (reference sequence). DNA of the CDR3: TGTGCCAGCAGTCTAATGGGCGGGGGGTTCAATAGGAATGAGCAGTTCTTC. This translates into CASSLMGGGFNRNEQFF.

This clone was observed a handful of times. The rearrangement links TRBV5-5 to TRBJ2-5; a weak D match, TRBD1 (6 bases). From germline, CDR1 is SGHKS and CDR2 YYEKEE (reference sequence). Trimming left V 4 bases short and J 3 bases short, with 16 bases between. CDR3 size: 15 residues. Here the CDR3 reads CASSTFRGSEETQYF. CDR3 nucleotides: TGTGCCAGCAGCACTTTCAGGGGTTCTGAAGAGACCCAGTACTTC.

V usage is TRBV7-3 and J usage is TRBJ1-6; D gene uncertain. V was pared by 1 base and J by 10 bases, with 11 bases between. CDR1 and CDR2 (germline): SGHTA, FQGTGA. The CDR3 covers 14 residues. CDR3 region: CASSLMQAGSPLHF. The CDR3 DNA sequence: TGTGCCAGCAGCTTAATGCAGGCGGGCTCACCCCTCCACTTT.

The CDR3 protein is CASSEQGENTEAFF. CDR3 sequence (DNA): TGTGCCAGCAGTGAGCAGGGGGAGAACACTGAAGCTTTCTTT. The chain has TRBV6-4 and TRBJ1-1, with 7 bases lining up with TRBD1. The CDR3 consists of 14 residues. CDR1 MRHNA and CDR2 SNTAGT come from the germline V gene. The junction had 2 bases not matched to a gene; V was cut back by 3 bases and J by 1 base.

V gene TRBV28 combines with J gene TRBJ1-3; tentatively, D is TRBD1 (6 bases). Germline CDR1 reads MDHEN; CDR2 reads SYDVKM. The length of the CDR3 is 14 residues. V was pared by 3 bases and J by 4 bases, with 10 bases between. The DNA for the CDR3 is TGTGCCAGCAGTTTCGGGGGGACAGGAAACACCATATATTTT. Its translation is CASSFGGTGNTIYF.

This clone has more than one count but fewer than ten. The V call is TRBV2, the J call TRBJ1-1; tentative D call: TRBD1 (6 bases). Germline CDR1 SNHLY, CDR2 FYNNEI. This CDR3 region has 13 residues. Between the trimmed V and J ends, which lost 8 bases and 2 bases, there was a span of 12 bases. The DNA of the CDR3 is TGTGCCAGCTCCTGGGACACAAACACTGAAGCTTTCTTT. Translation gives CASSWDTNTEAFF.

The chain combines TRBV6-6 with TRBJ1-2; TRBD1 matches at 10 bases. Losses at the gene ends were 5 bases for V and 0 bases for J; bases not matched to a gene: 6. The CDR3 spans 16 residues. Germline assignment: CDR1 MNHNY and CDR2 SVGAGI (reference sequence). Here the CDR3 DNA reads TGTGCCAGCAGTCCAGGGACAGGGGACGCTAACTATGGCTACACCTTC. Protein product: CASSPGTGDANYGYTF.

This clone was seen once. The chain joins TRBV7-9 to TRBJ2-7; 9 nucleotides align to TRBD2. Trimming took 5 bases from V and 3 from J; bases not matched to a gene: 8. The germline CDR1 and CDR2 sequences are SEHNR and FQNEAQ (reference sequence). The CDR3 totals 15 residues. The CDR3 DNA reads TGTGCCAGCAGCCCTCTGACTAGCGGTTACTACGAGCAGTACTTC. Encoded protein: CASSPLTSGYYEQYF.

This clone occurred once. Distinct nucleotide sequences in the sample also encode this CDR3. The V call is TRBV18, the J call TRBJ2-7; perhaps TRBD1 as D (6 bases). Germline V gene data show CDR1 as KGHSH and CDR2 as LQKENI. V shed 2 bases and J shed 0 bases, with 11 bases lying between them. This CDR3 has 15 amino acids. This chain's CDR3 is CASSPTQGSSYEQYF. CDR3 nucleotide sequence: TGTGCCAGCTCACCAACACAGGGCAGCTCCTACGAGCAGTACTTC.

This chain links TRBV28 with TRBJ2-7; 10 bases align to TRBD2. Losses at the gene ends were 2 bases for V and 4 bases for J; bases not matched to a gene: 2. The germline V gene has CDR1 MDHEN and CDR2 SYDVKM. This CDR3 contains 14 residues. The CDR3 loop is CASSLGTSAYEQYF. CDR3 nucleotide sequence: TGTGCCAGCAGTTTAGGGACTAGCGCGTACGAGCAGTACTTC.

This clone was seen once. The chain couples TRBV9 to TRBJ2-3; 12 positions match TRBD2. The CDR3 loop spans 18 amino acids. With 3 bases clipped from V and 0 bases from J, the junction kept 8 bases outside the gene matches. The germline CDR1 and CDR2 sequences are SGDLS and YYNGEE. The CDR3 spells CASSATSGGPTSTDTQYF. CDR3 coding DNA: TGTGCCAGCAGCGCCACTAGCGGGGGGCCCACTAGCACAGATACGCAGTATTTT.

This chain joins TRBV7-2 and TRBJ2-5; 13 positions agree with TRBD2. Per the germline V gene, CDR1 is SGHTA and CDR2 is FQGNSA. The CDR3 totals 15 residues. V lost 5 bases, J lost 4 bases, and 4 bases stayed unmatched. The CDR3 sequence: CASSPGLAGRETQYF. CDR3 coding DNA: TGTGCCAGCAGCCCGGGACTAGCGGGGCGAGAGACCCAGTACTTC. Variable domain in full (rest from reference TRBV7-2 and TRBJ2-5): GAGVSQSPSNKVTEKGKDVELRCDPISGHTALYWYRQSLGQGLEFLIYFQGNSAPDKSGLPSDRFSAERTGGSVSTLTIQRTQQEDSAVYLCASSPGLAGRETQYFGPGTRLLVL.

The chain uses TRBV11-2 and TRBJ2-3, with 7 bases that match TRBD2. This CDR3 comprises 14 residues. V was pared by 1 base and J by 6 bases, with 4 bases of the junction left unmatched. Germline V gene lookup returns CDR1 SGHAT and CDR2 FQNNGV. The CDR3 nucleotides are TGTGCCAGCAGCTTAGCCCAGGGAGGGGATACGCAGTATTTT. Its translation is CASSLAQGGDTQYF.